Each of the 22 T cell receptor beta chains below was sequenced from the same sample in a study of CD8 T cells in Susac syndrome. With random hexamers, reverse transcription was performed on about 0.5 to 1 ug of RNA. TCRdb passed the immunoSEQ multiplex PCR reads through MiXCR, listing each CDR3 protein once. The sample has fewer than 250,000 distinct CDR3 sequences, about 93% seen once. The sequenced sample consisted of CD4+ T cells from PBMCs. Receptors originate from a human donor in good health.

This chain connects TRBV12-3 or TRBV12-4 to TRBJ1-2; 10 bases align to TRBD1. The CDR3 has 14 residues. The J segment lost 8 bases and the V segment lost 5 bases, leaving 8 bases of the junction unmatched. DNA for the CDR3: TGTGCCAGCAGTCCTACAAGGACAGGGGGAGGCTACACCTTC. Translation: CASSPTRTGGGYTF.

V usage is TRBV6-1 and J usage is TRBJ1-2, with 8 bases aligning to TRBD1. This CDR3 has 14 amino acids. V gave up 2 bases and J gave up 8 bases; unmatched junction bases: 7. Per germline, CDR1 MNHNS and CDR2 SASEGT. As DNA, the CDR3 is TGTGCCAGCAGTGAATTTGGCAGGGGGCTCGGCTACACCTTC. The encoded protein is CASSEFGRGLGYTF.

The V gene is TRBV7-9, the J gene TRBJ1-2, with D perhaps matching TRBD1 (6 bases). Germline CDR1 SEHNR, CDR2 FQNEAQ (reference sequence). V lost 1 base, J lost 3 bases, and 18 bases lay in between. This CDR3 is 17 amino acids long. The CDR3: CASSLVGAPRRDYGYTF. The CDR3, as DNA: TGTGCCAGCAGCTTAGTGGGGGCGCCGAGAAGGGACTATGGCTACACCTTC.

J is TRBJ1-1 and V is TRBV5-1; TRBD1 agrees at 12 bases. The V and J ends lost 4 bases and 1 base, in that order; junction bases with no gene match: 5. CDR3 length: 16 amino acids. Germline V gene sequence: CDR1 SGHRS, CDR2 YFSETQ. The DNA of the CDR3 is TGCGCCAGCAGCCGGGGGACAGGGGGCGCGAACACTGAAGCTTTCTTT. This codes for CASSRGTGGANTEAFF.

The rearrangement links TRBV2 to TRBJ1-3; D call uncertain. The germline V gene has CDR1 SNHLY and CDR2 FYNNEI. Trimming stripped 4 bases from V and 4 bases from J, with 14 bases between. This CDR3 is 15 amino acids long. The CDR3 nucleotides are TGTGCCAGCAGTGGGGTCCGGACGAGAGGAAACACCATATATTTT. This translates into CASSGVRTRGNTIYF.

This chain uses TRBV30 with TRBJ1-2; D is perhaps TRBD1 (6 bases). Germline assignment: CDR1 GTSNPN and CDR2 SVGIG (reference sequence). V lost 2 bases and J 2 bases, leaving 9 bases between the germline ends. This CDR3 region has 13 residues. CDR3 protein: CAWSTGQNYGYTF. CDR3 DNA: TGTGCCTGGAGTACTGGACAGAACTATGGCTACACCTTC.

The rearrangement joins TRBV20-1 to TRBJ2-5; 10 bases are a match to TRBD1. The J segment lost 1 base and the V segment lost 4 bases, leaving 9 bases of the junction unmatched. Germline V lookup: CDR1 DFQATT, CDR2 SNEGSKA (reference sequence). The CDR3 totals 16 residues. Here the CDR3 DNA reads TGCAGTGCTACCCCATTGGACAGGGGGTTCCAAGAGACCCAGTACTTC. It specifies CSATPLDRGFQETQYF.

The rearrangement joins TRBV6-1 to TRBJ2-5; D unresolved. Germline V gene lookup returns CDR1 MNHNS and CDR2 SASEGT. V gave up 1 base and J gave up 4 bases, with 10 bases separating them. The CDR3 is made up of 14 amino acids. The DNA of the CDR3 is TGTGCCAGCAGTGAAGGGATTAGTACAGAGACCCAGTACTTC. This encodes CASSEGISTETQYF.

This chain links TRBV5-1 with TRBJ1-1; D uncertain. This CDR3 comprises 12 residues. In germline, CDR1 is SGHRS, CDR2 YFSETQ. V shed 4 bases and J shed 7 bases, with 11 bases lying between them. CDR3 DNA: TGCGCCAGCAGCGTGGACGGGCATGAAGCTTTCTTT. It specifies CASSVDGHEAFF.

V usage is TRBV18 and J usage is TRBJ2-2; no reliable D call. V lost 6 bases and J lost 1, with 6 bases in between. The CDR3 length is 13 residues. From germline, CDR1 is KGHSH and CDR2 LQKENI. The CDR3 protein is CASSPQNTGELFF. The DNA for the CDR3 is TGTGCCAGCTCGCCGCAGAACACCGGGGAGCTGTTTTTT.

The chain combines TRBV19 with TRBJ1-1; D is ambiguous. V was clipped by 4 bases and J by 8 bases, with 11 bases between them. The CDR3 runs 12 residues. The germline V gene has CDR1 LNHDA and CDR2 SQIVND (reference sequence). CDR3 nucleotide sequence: TGTGCCAGTAGTAAGGACGGCCAAGAAGCTTTCTTT. This encodes CASSKDGQEAFF.

The sample holds one count of this clonotype. The chain recombines TRBV29-1 with TRBJ1-2; D perhaps matches TRBD1 (5 bases). The CDR3 runs 12 residues. Trimming left V 3 bases short and J 4 bases short, with 9 bases between. In germline, CDR1 is SQVTM, CDR2 ANQGSEA. CDR3 in amino acids: CSVDGGGYGYTF. In DNA form, the CDR3 reads TGCAGCGTTGATGGGGGAGGCTATGGCTACACCTTC.

The J gene is TRBJ2-2, the V gene TRBV20-1; D gene uncertain. Deletions cut 0 bases from V and 6 bases from J, with 8 bases between. This CDR3 is 13 amino acids long. CDR1 DFQATT and CDR2 SNEGSKA come from the germline V gene (reference sequence). The CDR3 region is CSARELSSGELFF. The CDR3 DNA reads TGCAGTGCTAGAGAGTTGAGCTCCGGGGAGCTGTTTTTT.

This CDR3 is CASSSIASGGNTGELFF. DNA for the CDR3: TGTGCCAGCAGTTCCATCGCCAGCGGGGGGAACACCGGGGAGCTGTTTTTT. This chain links TRBV12-3 or TRBV12-4 with TRBJ2-2; the match to TRBD2 covers 8 bases. V was pared by 4 bases and J by 1 base, with 8 bases of the junction left unmatched. The CDR3 is 17 amino acids.

This clonotype occurred once. The chain recombines TRBV5-1 with TRBJ2-2; D is uncertain. Germline V gives CDR1 SGHRS, CDR2 YFSETQ. The ends were cut back, 4 bases at V and 1 base at J, with 8 bases in the middle. The CDR3 runs to 14 residues. Here the CDR3 reads CASSPNLNTGELFF. CDR3 bases: TGCGCCAGCAGCCCAAACTTGAACACCGGGGAGCTGTTTTTT.

The rearrangement links TRBV5-1 to TRBJ2-3; TRBD2 might be the D (6 bases). Germline V gives CDR1 SGHRS, CDR2 YFSETQ. V lost 0 bases and J 5 bases, leaving 16 bases between the germline ends. This CDR3 has 16 residues. The CDR3 DNA follows: TGCGCCAGCAGCTTGGTCCCAGGGAGGTTTGGAGATACGCAGTATTTT. Its translation is CASSLVPGRFGDTQYF.

The chain couples TRBV20-1 to TRBJ2-2; a weak D match, TRBD1 (6 bases). The CDR3 is 16 amino acids. V lost 6 bases and J 1 base, leaving 18 bases between the germline ends. Looked up from germline, CDR1 is DFQATT and CDR2 is SNEGSKA (reference sequence). CDR3 amino acids: CSASPPGTRNTGELFF. DNA for the CDR3: TGCAGTGCCTCCCCCCCTGGGACAAGGAACACCGGGGAGCTGTTTTTT.

The CDR3 protein is CSARGRADTEAFF. The CDR3 DNA is TGCAGTGCTAGGGGCAGGGCGGACACTGAAGCTTTCTTT. The chain employs TRBV20-1 and TRBJ1-1, with TRBD1 as a possible D gene (5 bases). This CDR3 region has 13 residues. Germline lookup yields CDR1 DFQATT and CDR2 SNEGSKA (reference sequence). Trimming removed 3 bases from V and 3 bases from J, with 11 bases in between.

The gene calls are TRBV9 and TRBJ1-6; unclear D gene. The germline V gene has CDR1 SGDLS and CDR2 YYNGEE. This CDR3 has 16 amino acids. Deletions cut 3 bases from V and 0 bases from J, with 10 bases between. The CDR3: CASSAVGSSYNSPLHF. CDR3 sequence (DNA): TGTGCCAGCAGCGCAGTGGGGAGCTCCTATAATTCACCCCTCCACTTT.

This clonotype has only a few counts. The V gene is TRBV3-1, the J gene TRBJ2-7, with D possibly being TRBD1 (6 bases). Germline V lookup: CDR1 LGHDT, CDR2 YNNKEL (reference sequence). Trimming cost V 0 bases and J 3 bases, with 9 bases left between them. The CDR3 contains 14 residues. The CDR3 loop is CASSQDQQGYEQYV. The CDR3 DNA sequence: TGTGCCAGCAGCCAAGATCAACAGGGCTACGAGCAGTACGTC.

This chain uses TRBV7-9 with TRBJ1-1, with no clear D. The CDR3 runs 13 residues. The V end was cut by 3 bases, the J end by 2 bases, with 7 bases between. Germline V gene sequence: CDR1 SEHNR, CDR2 FQNEAQ (reference sequence). The DNA for the CDR3 is TGTGCCAGCAGCTTTGACACAAACACTGAAGCTTTCTTT. Protein sequence: CASSFDTNTEAFF.

V is TRBV24-1 and J is TRBJ2-5, with D perhaps TRBD1 or TRBD2 (5 bases each). V lost 4 bases, J lost 4 bases, and 9 bases lay in between. The CDR3 runs to 13 residues. Germline V gene sequence: CDR1 KGHDR, CDR2 SFDVKD. The CDR3 region has the DNA TGTGCCACCAGTGACCCGGGGCGAGAGACCCAGTACTTC. It specifies CATSDPGRETQYF.